Below, one TCR beta chain is given with its context. Its antigen is unknown. The CDR3 contains 15 residues. Germline loops: CDR1 MDHEN, CDR2 SYDVKM. The V gene lost 4 bases and the J gene lost 10 bases, with 19 bases spanning the gap. This sample is part of a study of cytotoxic CD8 clonotypes in ibrutinib-treated CLL. Study outcomes and limitations: Sampling time points were not equivalent between sustained-remission and progressing patients.

Depth targeted 1 in 200,000 to 1 in 1 million T cells, averaging roughly 9.7x coverage per clonotype. Some clones are missing from TCRdb's copy, which holds only in-frame ones; the method was immunoSEQ multiplex PCR. This table holds about 250,000 clones, 70% found once. The rearrangement uses TRBV28 and TRBJ2-2; tentatively, D is TRBD2 (6 bases). Sample: PBMCs, taken after 24 months of ibrutinib treatment. This TCR derives from a human donor with chronic lymphocytic leukemia. This chain's CDR3 is CASSSAGRTGVELFF. CDR3 in DNA: TGTGCCAGCAGTTCGGCGGGGAGGACCGGGGTGGAGCTGTTTTTT.